This TCR beta chain was identified in a study of technical replicates of blood from several donors. Some clones are missing from TCRdb's copy, which holds only in-frame ones; the method was immunoSEQ multiplex PCR. Of around 67,000 clones in the sample, about 95% were seen once. CDR3 length: 12 amino acids. Trimming stripped 5 bases from V and 6 bases from J, with 8 bases between. Germline V gene data show CDR1 as SGHRS and CDR2 as YFSETQ. This chain uses TRBV5-1 with TRBJ2-2; the D gene is possibly TRBD2 (5 bases). Specimen: T cells isolated from PBMCs. This clonotype originated in a human donor in good health. The CDR3 protein is CASSDYPGELFF. CDR3 coding DNA: TGCGCCAGCAGTGACTACCCCGGGGAGCTGTTTTTT.